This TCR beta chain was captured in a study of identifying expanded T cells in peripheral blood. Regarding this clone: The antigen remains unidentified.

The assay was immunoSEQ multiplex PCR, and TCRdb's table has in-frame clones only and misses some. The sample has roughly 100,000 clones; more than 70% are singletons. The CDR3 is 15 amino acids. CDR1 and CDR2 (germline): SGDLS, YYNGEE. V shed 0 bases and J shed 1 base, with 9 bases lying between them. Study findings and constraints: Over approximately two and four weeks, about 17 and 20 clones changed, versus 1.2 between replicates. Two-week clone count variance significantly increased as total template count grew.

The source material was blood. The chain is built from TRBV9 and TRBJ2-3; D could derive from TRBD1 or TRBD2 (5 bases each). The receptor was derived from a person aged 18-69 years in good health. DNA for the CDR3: TGTGCCAGCAGCGTAGGGGGGTTCGGCACAGATACGCAGTATTTT. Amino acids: CASSVGGFGTDTQYF.